This T cell receptor beta chain was recorded in a study of T-cell reconstitution after alpha-beta-depleted transplantation in children. Study conclusions and caveats: T-cell counts and diversity at one year post-transplant came mainly from newly produced T cells.

Trimming shortened V by 1 base and J by 3 bases, and 10 bases separated the two germline ends. Germline-derived CDR1 and CDR2 are LGHDT and YNNKEL (reference sequence). The CDR3 has 14 residues. Comment on this clonotype: Its target is not known.

This sample's TCRbeta library carried unique molecular identifier barcodes. TCRdb called the PCR reads again in MiXCR, with one record for every CDR3 protein. The sample holds 700,000 to 950,000 distinct CDR3 sequences; 15% to 20% are singletons and the top ten take approximately 5%. The receptor comes from a male patient aged 5 to 17 who had a stem cell transplant for acute lymphoblastic leukemia, so the T cells may come from the graft donor. The sample here was PBMCs, mostly from graft donor cells, taken 360 days after TCRalphabeta/CD19-depleted stem cell transplant. The V and J genes are TRBV3-1 and TRBJ2-7; D is uncertain. CDR3 sequence: CASSQGLALYEQYF. In DNA form, the CDR3 reads TGTGCCAGCAGCCAAGGCCTGGCCCTCTACGAGCAGTACTTC.